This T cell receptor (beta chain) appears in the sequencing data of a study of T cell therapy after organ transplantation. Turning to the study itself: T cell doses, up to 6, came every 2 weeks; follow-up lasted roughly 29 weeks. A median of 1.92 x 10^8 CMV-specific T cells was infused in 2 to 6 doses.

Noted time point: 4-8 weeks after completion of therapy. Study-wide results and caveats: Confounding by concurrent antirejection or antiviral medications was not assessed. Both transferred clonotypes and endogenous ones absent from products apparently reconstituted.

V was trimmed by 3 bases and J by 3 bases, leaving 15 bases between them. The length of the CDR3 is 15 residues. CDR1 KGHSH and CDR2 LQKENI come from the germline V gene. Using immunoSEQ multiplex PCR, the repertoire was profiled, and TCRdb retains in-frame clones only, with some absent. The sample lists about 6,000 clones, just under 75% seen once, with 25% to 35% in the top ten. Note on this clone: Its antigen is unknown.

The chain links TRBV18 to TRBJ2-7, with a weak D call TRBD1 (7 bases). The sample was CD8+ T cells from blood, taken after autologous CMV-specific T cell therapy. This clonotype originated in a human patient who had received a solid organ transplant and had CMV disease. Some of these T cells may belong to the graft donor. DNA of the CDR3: TGTGCCAGCTCACCCGGAGGGGGCTTCCTCTACGAGCAGTACTTC. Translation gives CASSPGGGFLYEQYF.